A selection of T cell receptor beta chains follows, all from one sample in a study of cytomegalovirus exposure and HLA in healthy donors. Profiling relied on immunoSEQ multiplex PCR, and the TCRdb table lists in-frame clones only, not all of them. Of 130,000 to 150,000 clones in the sample, about 75% are singletons; the top ten hold about 3.8%. The source material was PBMCs. These receptors were obtained from a man between 18 and 35 years old in good health and CMV-seronegative. CDR3s include the opening cysteine and the closing phenylalanine or tryptophan. Fields, in order: V gene, D gene, clone size, J gene, CDR3 DNA, CDR3 protein. D genes are given only for firm matches. A row's size may be missing; if present it is once, few, many or a size class.

v_gene: TRBV6-1
d_gene: .
abundance: .
j_gene: TRBJ1-1
CDR3nt: TGTGCCAGCAGTGGGTCAGTACTAGAAGCTTTCTTT
CDR3aa: CASSGSVLEAFF

v_gene: TRBV28
d_gene: TRBD2
abundance: .
j_gene: TRBJ2-3
CDR3nt: TGTGCCAGCACTCCGGCGGGAGGGGGCAGGACCGATACGCAGTATTTT
CDR3aa: CASTPAGGGRTDTQYF

v_gene: TRBV6-6
d_gene: .
abundance: .
j_gene: TRBJ2-7
CDR3nt: TGTGCCAGCAAGTGGAGACAGAGTTCCTACGAGCAGTACTTC
CDR3aa: CASKWRQSSYEQYF

v_gene: TRBV30
d_gene: .
abundance: few
j_gene: TRBJ1-2
CDR3nt: TGTGCCTGGAGTGTACAGGAAAACTATGGCTACACCTTC
CDR3aa: CAWSVQENYGYTF

v_gene: TRBV14
d_gene: TRBD1
abundance: .
j_gene: TRBJ1-6
CDR3nt: TGTGCCAGCAGCCAAGTACAGGGGTGGAATTCACCCCTCCACTTT
CDR3aa: CASSQVQGWNSPLHF

v_gene: TRBV27
d_gene: .
abundance: .
j_gene: TRBJ2-7
CDR3nt: TGTGCCAGCAGTCCCCAGGGAGAGCAGTACTTC
CDR3aa: CASSPQGEQYF

v_gene: TRBV2
d_gene: .
abundance: .
j_gene: TRBJ1-1
CDR3nt: TGTGCCAGCAGTGAAGGAGGGATGAACACTGAAGCTTTCTTT
CDR3aa: CASSEGGMNTEAFF

v_gene: TRBV19
d_gene: TRBD2
abundance: .
j_gene: TRBJ2-1
CDR3nt: TGTGCCAGTAATTCCGGACTAGCGGGCAATGAGCAGTTCTTC
CDR3aa: CASNSGLAGNEQFF

v_gene: TRBV27
d_gene: .
abundance: .
j_gene: TRBJ2-7
CDR3nt: TGTGCCAGCAGTTTACACATTACCTCCTACGAGCAGTACTTC
CDR3aa: CASSLHITSYEQYF

v_gene: TRBV9
d_gene: .
abundance: .
j_gene: TRBJ1-2
CDR3nt: TGTGCCAGCAGCCAGACGCCGGGGGACTATGGCTACACCTTC
CDR3aa: CASSQTPGDYGYTF

v_gene: TRBV7-7
d_gene: TRBD2
abundance: .
j_gene: TRBJ2-1
CDR3nt: TGTGCCAGCAGTATGGGACTAGCTGATGAGCAGTTCTTC
CDR3aa: CASSMGLADEQFF

v_gene: TRBV14
d_gene: TRBD1
abundance: .
j_gene: TRBJ2-7
CDR3nt: TGTGCCAGCAGCCAAACGGGGGGACAGGGGGTCTACGAGCAGTACTTC
CDR3aa: CASSQTGGQGVYEQYF

v_gene: TRBV7-4
d_gene: .
abundance: .
j_gene: TRBJ2-1
CDR3nt: TGTGCCAGCAGCTTAGGGACACCCTCGGCCCTTTACAATGAGCAGTTCTTC
CDR3aa: CASSLGTPSALYNEQFF

v_gene: TRBV7-6
d_gene: .
abundance: .
j_gene: TRBJ2-7
CDR3nt: TGTGCCAGCAGCTTATCACAGGAGTCCTACGAGCAGTACTTC
CDR3aa: CASSLSQESYEQYF

v_gene: TRBV6-1
d_gene: .
abundance: .
j_gene: TRBJ2-2
CDR3nt: TGTGCCAGCAGTCCCGGGACTACCGGGGAGCTGTTTTTT
CDR3aa: CASSPGTTGELFF